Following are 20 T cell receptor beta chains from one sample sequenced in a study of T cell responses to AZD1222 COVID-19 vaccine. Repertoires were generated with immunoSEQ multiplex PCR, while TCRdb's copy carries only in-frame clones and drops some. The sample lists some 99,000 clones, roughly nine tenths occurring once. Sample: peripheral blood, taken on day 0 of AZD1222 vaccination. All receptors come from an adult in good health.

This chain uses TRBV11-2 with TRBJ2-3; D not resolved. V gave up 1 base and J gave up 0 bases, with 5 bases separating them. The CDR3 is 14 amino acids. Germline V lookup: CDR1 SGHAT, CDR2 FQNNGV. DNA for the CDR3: TGTGCCAGCAGCTTAGCCGCTAGCACAGATACGCAGTATTTT. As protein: CASSLAASTDTQYF.

CDR3 sequence: CASSLSLLNEQFF. In DNA form, the CDR3 reads TGTGCCAGCAGCCTGTCGCTCCTCAATGAGCAGTTCTTC. The chain couples TRBV7-9 to TRBJ2-1; unclear D gene. Per germline, CDR1 SEHNR and CDR2 FQNEAQ (reference sequence). The CDR3 contains 13 residues. Trimming stripped 5 bases from V and 6 bases from J, with 11 bases between.

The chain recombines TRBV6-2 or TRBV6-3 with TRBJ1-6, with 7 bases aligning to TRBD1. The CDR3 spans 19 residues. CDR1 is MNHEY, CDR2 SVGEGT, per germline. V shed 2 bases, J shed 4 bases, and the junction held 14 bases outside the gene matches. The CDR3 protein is CASSYNKGTEAAYNSPLHF. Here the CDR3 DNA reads TGTGCCAGCAGTTACAACAAGGGGACAGAAGCTGCTTATAATTCACCCCTCCACTTT.

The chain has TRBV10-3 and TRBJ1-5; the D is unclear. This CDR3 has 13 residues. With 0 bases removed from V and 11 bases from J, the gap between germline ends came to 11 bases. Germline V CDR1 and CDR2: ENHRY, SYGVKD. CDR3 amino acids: CAISESLAMAQHF. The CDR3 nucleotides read TGTGCCATCAGTGAGTCTCTAGCAATGGCCCAGCATTTT.

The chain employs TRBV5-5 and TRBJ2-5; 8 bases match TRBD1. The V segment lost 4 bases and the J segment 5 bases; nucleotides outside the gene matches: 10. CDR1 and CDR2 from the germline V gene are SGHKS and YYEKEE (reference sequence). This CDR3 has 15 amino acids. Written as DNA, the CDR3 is TGTGCCAGCAGCCCTGGACAGGGTGGAATTGAGACCCAGTACTTC. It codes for CASSPGQGGIETQYF.

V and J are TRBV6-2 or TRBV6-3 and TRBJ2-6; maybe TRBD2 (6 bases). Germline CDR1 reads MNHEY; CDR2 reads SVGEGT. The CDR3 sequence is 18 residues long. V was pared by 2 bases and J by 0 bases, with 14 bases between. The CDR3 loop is CASSYEAGATSGANVLTF. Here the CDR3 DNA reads TGTGCCAGCAGTTACGAAGCGGGCGCTACCTCTGGGGCCAACGTCCTGACTTTC.

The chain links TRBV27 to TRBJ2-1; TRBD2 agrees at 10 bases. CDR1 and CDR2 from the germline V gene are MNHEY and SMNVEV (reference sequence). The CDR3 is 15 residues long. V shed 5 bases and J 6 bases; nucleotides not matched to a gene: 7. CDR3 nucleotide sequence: TGTGCCAGCAGTGACCTAGCGGGAGATGTCAATGAGCAGTTCTTC. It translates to CASSDLAGDVNEQFF.

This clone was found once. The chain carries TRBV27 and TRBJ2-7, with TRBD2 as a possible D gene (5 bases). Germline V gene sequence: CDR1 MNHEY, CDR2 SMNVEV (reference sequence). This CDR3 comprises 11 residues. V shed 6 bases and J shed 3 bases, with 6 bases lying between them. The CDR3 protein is CASRGGYEQYF. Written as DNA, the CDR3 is TGTGCCAGCAGAGGAGGCTACGAGCAGTACTTC.

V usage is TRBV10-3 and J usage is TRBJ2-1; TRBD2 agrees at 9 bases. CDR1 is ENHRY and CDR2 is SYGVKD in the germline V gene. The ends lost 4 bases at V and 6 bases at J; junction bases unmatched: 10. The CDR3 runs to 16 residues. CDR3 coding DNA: TGTGCCATCAGTGCCCCCGGGACTAGCATCCCCAATGAGCAGTTCTTC. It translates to CAISAPGTSIPNEQFF.

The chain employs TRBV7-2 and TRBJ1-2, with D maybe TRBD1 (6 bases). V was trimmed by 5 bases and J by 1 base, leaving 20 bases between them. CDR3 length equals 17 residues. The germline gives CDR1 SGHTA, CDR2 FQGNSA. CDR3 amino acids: CASSVRGGTALNYGYTF. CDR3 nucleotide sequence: TGTGCCAGCAGCGTTAGGGGGGGCACAGCTCTTAACTATGGCTACACCTTC.

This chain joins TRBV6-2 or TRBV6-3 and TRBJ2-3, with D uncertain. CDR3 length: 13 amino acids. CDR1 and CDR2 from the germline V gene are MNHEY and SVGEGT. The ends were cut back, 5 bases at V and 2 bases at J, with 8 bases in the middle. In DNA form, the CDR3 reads TGTGCCAGCAGTCCATACTCCACAGATACGCAGTATTTT. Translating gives CASSPYSTDTQYF.

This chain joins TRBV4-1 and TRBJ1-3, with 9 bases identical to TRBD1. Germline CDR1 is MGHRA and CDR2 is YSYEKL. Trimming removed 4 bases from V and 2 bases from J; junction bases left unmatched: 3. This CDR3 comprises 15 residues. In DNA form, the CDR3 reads TGCGCCAGCAGCCCCTGGACAGGGGCTGGAAACACCATATATTTT. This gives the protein CASSPWTGAGNTIYF.

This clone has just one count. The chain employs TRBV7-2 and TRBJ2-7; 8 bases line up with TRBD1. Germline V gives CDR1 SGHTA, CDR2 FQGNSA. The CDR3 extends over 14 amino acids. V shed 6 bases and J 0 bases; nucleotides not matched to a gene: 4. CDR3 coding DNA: TGTGCCAGCAGAGACAGGGGAAGCTCCTACGAGCAGTACTTC. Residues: CASRDRGSSYEQYF. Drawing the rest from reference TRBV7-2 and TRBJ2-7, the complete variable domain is GAGVSQSPSNKVTEKGKDVELRCDPISGHTALYWYRQSLGQGLEFLIYFQGNSAPDKSGLPSDRFSAERTGGSVSTLTIQRTQQEDSAVYLCASRDRGSSYEQYFGPGTRLTVT.

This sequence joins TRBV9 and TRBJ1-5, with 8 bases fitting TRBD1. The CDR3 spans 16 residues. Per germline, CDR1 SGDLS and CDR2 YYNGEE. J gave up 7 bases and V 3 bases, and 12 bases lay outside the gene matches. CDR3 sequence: CASSADRGGIGQPQHF. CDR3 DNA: TGTGCCAGCAGCGCCGACAGGGGAGGAATAGGGCAGCCCCAGCATTTT.

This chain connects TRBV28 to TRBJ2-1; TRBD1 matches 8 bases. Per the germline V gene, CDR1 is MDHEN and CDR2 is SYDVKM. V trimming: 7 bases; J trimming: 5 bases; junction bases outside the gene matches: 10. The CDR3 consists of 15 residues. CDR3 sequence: CASISGDRRDNEQFF. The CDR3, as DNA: TGTGCCAGCATATCCGGGGACAGGCGAGACAATGAGCAGTTCTTC.

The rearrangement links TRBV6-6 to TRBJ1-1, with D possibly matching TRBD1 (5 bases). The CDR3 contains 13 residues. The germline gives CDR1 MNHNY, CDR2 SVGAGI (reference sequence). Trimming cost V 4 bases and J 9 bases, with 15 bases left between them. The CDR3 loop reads CASSFTAGGQAFF. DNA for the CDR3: TGTGCCAGCAGTTTCACAGCGGGGGGACAAGCTTTCTTT.

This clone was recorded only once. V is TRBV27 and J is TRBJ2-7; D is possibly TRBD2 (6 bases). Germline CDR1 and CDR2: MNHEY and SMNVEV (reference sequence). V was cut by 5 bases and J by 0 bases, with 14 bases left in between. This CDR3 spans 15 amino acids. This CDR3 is CASSPRRGSSYEQYF. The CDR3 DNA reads TGTGCCAGCAGTCCGCGCCGGGGGAGCTCCTACGAGCAGTACTTC.

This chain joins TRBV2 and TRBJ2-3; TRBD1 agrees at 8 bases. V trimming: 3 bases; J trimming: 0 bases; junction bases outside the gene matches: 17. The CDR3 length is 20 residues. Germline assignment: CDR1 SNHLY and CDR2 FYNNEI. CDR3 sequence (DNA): TGTGCCAGCAGTGAGGGGCGCAGGGGGCGCGTGGTTCCTAGCACAGATACGCAGTATTTT. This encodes CASSEGRRGRVVPSTDTQYF.

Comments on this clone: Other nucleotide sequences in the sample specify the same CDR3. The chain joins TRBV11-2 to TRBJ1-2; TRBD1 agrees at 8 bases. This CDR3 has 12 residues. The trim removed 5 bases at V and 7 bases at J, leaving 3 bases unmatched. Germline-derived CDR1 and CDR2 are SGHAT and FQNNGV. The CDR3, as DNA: TGTGCCAGCAGCCTCGACAGGGGTGGCTACACCTTC. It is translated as CASSLDRGGYTF.

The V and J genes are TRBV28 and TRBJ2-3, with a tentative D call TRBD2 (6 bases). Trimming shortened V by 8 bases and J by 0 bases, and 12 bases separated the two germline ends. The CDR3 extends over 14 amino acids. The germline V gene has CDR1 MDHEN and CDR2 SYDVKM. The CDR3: CASLGRSSTDTQYF. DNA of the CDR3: TGTGCCAGCCTGGGGAGGTCAAGCACAGATACGCAGTATTTT.